Listed below are T cell receptor beta chains from one sample, sequenced in a study of CD8 T cells in ankylosing spondylitis. From the 5' RACE reads, TCRdb called clonotypes with MiXCR, one entry per CDR3 protein. The sample has about 390,000 distinct CDR3 sequences, 20% to 25% seen once. Sequenced material: blood, either unsorted or a sorted T cell fraction (not recorded which). The source of these receptors is a male donor with ankylosing spondylitis. Both conserved end residues are part of each CDR3. The order of the fields is CDR3 protein, CDR3 DNA, J gene, clone size, D gene, CDR3 length, V gene. D genes are given only for firm matches. Expanded clones are given a class, and other clones once, few, many or no size at all.

CDR3aa: CASSRGQKDSPLHF
CDR3nt: TGTGCCAGCAGCCGGGGACAGAAGGATTCACCCCTCCACTTT
j_gene: TRBJ1-6
abundance: .
d_gene: TRBD1
len: 14
v_gene: TRBV28

CDR3aa: CASSLPRTGLSYEQYF
CDR3nt: TGTGCCAGCAGTCTACCTCGGACTGGCCTCTCCTACGAGCAGTACTTC
j_gene: TRBJ2-7
abundance: .
d_gene: .
len: 16
v_gene: TRBV6-2/TRBV6-3

CDR3aa: CASSLGLAGSNEQFF
CDR3nt: TGCGCCAGCAGCTTGGGACTAGCGGGGTCGAATGAGCAGTTCTTC
j_gene: TRBJ2-1
abundance: many
d_gene: TRBD2
len: 15
v_gene: TRBV5-1

CDR3aa: CALGTGTGDTGELFF
CDR3nt: TGTGCCTTGGGAACCGGGACAGGGGATACCGGGGAGCTGTTTTTT
j_gene: TRBJ2-2
abundance: .
d_gene: TRBD1
len: 15
v_gene: TRBV30

CDR3aa: CASSLASLRIQPQHF
CDR3nt: TGTGCCAGCAGCTTAGCATCATTAAGGATTCAGCCCCAGCATTTT
j_gene: TRBJ1-5
abundance: few
d_gene: .
len: 15
v_gene: TRBV7-8

CDR3aa: CASSLKWTGDYQPQHF
CDR3nt: TGTGCCAGCAGTCTGAAATGGACAGGAGACTATCAGCCCCAGCATTTT
j_gene: TRBJ1-5
abundance: .
d_gene: TRBD1
len: 16
v_gene: TRBV12-3/TRBV12-4

CDR3aa: CASSPPNGPGDTQYF
CDR3nt: TGTGCCAGCTCACCACCGAACGGCCCGGGGGATACGCAGTATTTT
j_gene: TRBJ2-3
abundance: few
d_gene: .
len: 15
v_gene: TRBV18

CDR3aa: CASSLQGTGELFF
CDR3nt: TGCGCCAGCAGCTTGCAGGGGACCGGGGAGCTGTTTTTT
j_gene: TRBJ2-2
abundance: many
d_gene: .
len: 13
v_gene: TRBV5-1

CDR3aa: CASSSSSGGPYNEQFF
CDR3nt: TGTGCCAGCAGTTCCTCTAGCGGGGGCCCCTACAATGAGCAGTTCTTC
j_gene: TRBJ2-1
abundance: .
d_gene: TRBD2
len: 16
v_gene: TRBV27

CDR3aa: CASSRPTSGSTDTQYF
CDR3nt: TGCGCCAGCAGCAGACCGACTAGCGGGAGCACAGATACGCAGTATTTT
j_gene: TRBJ2-3
abundance: .
d_gene: TRBD2
len: 16
v_gene: TRBV5-1

CDR3aa: CASSEGPRLNF
CDR3nt: TGTGCCAGCAGTGAGGGACCGAGACTGAACTTC
j_gene: TRBJ2-7
abundance: .
d_gene: .
len: 11
v_gene: TRBV2

CDR3aa: CAWSSWGSRNQPQHF
CDR3nt: TGTGCCTGGAGTTCCTGGGGCAGCCGCAATCAGCCCCAGCATTTT
j_gene: TRBJ1-5
abundance: few
d_gene: .
len: 15
v_gene: TRBV30

CDR3aa: CSAPPRAGVYGYTF
CDR3nt: TGCAGTGCCCCCCCCCGTGCTGGGGTCTATGGCTACACCTTC
j_gene: TRBJ1-2
abundance: .
d_gene: .
len: 14
v_gene: TRBV20-1

CDR3aa: CASSQLTGDPGELFF
CDR3nt: TGCGCCAGCAGCCAACTTACGGGAGATCCGGGGGAGCTGTTTTTT
j_gene: TRBJ2-2
abundance: few
d_gene: .
len: 15
v_gene: TRBV4-3

CDR3aa: CASSLAVGGTYNEQFF
CDR3nt: TGTGCCAGCAGCTTAGCTGTCGGGGGTACCTACAATGAGCAGTTCTTC
j_gene: TRBJ2-1
abundance: .
d_gene: .
len: 16
v_gene: TRBV7-8

CDR3aa: CASSQEEWVRPLHF
CDR3nt: TGTGCCAGCAGCCAAGAGGAGTGGGTTCGGCCCCTCCACTTT
j_gene: TRBJ1-6
abundance: many
d_gene: .
len: 14
v_gene: TRBV4-2

CDR3aa: CSATLAAEYNEQFF
CDR3nt: TGCAGTGCTACCCTAGCGGCCGAATACAATGAGCAGTTCTTC
j_gene: TRBJ2-1
abundance: few
d_gene: TRBD2
len: 14
v_gene: TRBV20-1

CDR3aa: CASSSTTRFEYF
CDR3nt: TGTGCCAGCAGTTCAACTACGCGGTTCGAGTACTTC
j_gene: TRBJ2-7
abundance: .
d_gene: .
len: 12
v_gene: TRBV28

CDR3aa: CASSEFRNNEQFF
CDR3nt: TGTGCCAGCAGTGAATTTCGGAACAATGAGCAGTTCTTC
j_gene: TRBJ2-1
abundance: .
d_gene: .
len: 13
v_gene: TRBV2

CDR3aa: CASSRLAPLVTGELFF
CDR3nt: TGTGCCAGCAGCAGACTAGCGCCTCTGGTCACCGGGGAGCTGTTTTTT
j_gene: TRBJ2-2
abundance: few
d_gene: TRBD2
len: 16
v_gene: TRBV7-2

CDR3aa: CASSPPAIRAYQPQHF
CDR3nt: TGTGCCAGCTCACCACCGGCAATCAGGGCTTATCAGCCCCAGCATTTT
j_gene: TRBJ1-5
abundance: .
d_gene: .
len: 16
v_gene: TRBV18

CDR3aa: CASSQEPTGLQDTQYF
CDR3nt: TGTGCCAGCAGCCAAGAGCCGACAGGTTTACAAGATACGCAGTATTTT
j_gene: TRBJ2-3
abundance: .
d_gene: .
len: 16
v_gene: TRBV3-1